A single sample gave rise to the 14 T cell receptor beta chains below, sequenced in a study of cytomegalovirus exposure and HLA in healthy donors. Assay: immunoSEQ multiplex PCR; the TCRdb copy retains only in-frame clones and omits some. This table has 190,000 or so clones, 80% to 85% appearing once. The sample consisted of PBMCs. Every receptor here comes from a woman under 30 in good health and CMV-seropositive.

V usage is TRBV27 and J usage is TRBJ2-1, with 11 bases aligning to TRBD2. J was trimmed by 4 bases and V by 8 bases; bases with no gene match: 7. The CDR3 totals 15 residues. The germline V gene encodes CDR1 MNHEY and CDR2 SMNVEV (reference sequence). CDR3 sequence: CASGQLAGVYNEQFF. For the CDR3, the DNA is TGTGCCAGCGGCCAACTAGCGGGGGTTTACAATGAGCAGTTCTTC.

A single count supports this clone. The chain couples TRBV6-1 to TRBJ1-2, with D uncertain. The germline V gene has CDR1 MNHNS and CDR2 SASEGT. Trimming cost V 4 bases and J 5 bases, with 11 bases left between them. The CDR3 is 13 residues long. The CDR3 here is CASSVELAYGYTF. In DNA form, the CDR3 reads TGTGCCAGCAGTGTCGAGTTAGCATATGGCTACACCTTC.

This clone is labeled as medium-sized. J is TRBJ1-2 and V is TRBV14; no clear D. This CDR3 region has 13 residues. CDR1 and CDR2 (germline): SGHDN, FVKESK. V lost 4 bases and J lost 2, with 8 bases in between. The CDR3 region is CASSPDMNYGYTF. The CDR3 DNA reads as TGTGCCAGCAGCCCCGACATGAACTATGGCTACACCTTC.

The CDR3 region has the DNA TGCGCCAGCAGCCAAGGTGGCAGGGGAATGAACACTGAAGCTTTCTTT. It translates to CASSQGGRGMNTEAFF. This chain uses TRBV4-1 with TRBJ1-1; tentative D call: TRBD1 (6 bases). From germline, CDR1 is MGHRA and CDR2 YSYEKL. The length of the CDR3 is 16 residues. V shed 1 base and J shed 0 bases, with 12 bases lying between them.

The chain's CDR3 is CASTLDRLGSEAFF. The CDR3 DNA is TGTGCCAGCACTTTGGACAGGCTTGGGTCTGAAGCTTTCTTT. This rearrangement joins TRBV7-9 to TRBJ1-1; 7 nucleotides agree with TRBD1. From germline, CDR1 is SEHNR and CDR2 FQNEAQ (reference sequence). With 7 bases clipped from V and 6 bases from J, the junction kept 11 bases outside the gene matches. The CDR3 is 14 amino acids.

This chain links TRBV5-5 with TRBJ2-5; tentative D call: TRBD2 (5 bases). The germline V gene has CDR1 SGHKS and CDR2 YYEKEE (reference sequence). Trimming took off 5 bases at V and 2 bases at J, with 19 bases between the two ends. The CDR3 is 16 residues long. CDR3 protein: CASRPPGRSGQETQYF. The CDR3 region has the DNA TGTGCCAGCAGACCCCCGGGCCGCAGCGGACAAGAGACCCAGTACTTC.

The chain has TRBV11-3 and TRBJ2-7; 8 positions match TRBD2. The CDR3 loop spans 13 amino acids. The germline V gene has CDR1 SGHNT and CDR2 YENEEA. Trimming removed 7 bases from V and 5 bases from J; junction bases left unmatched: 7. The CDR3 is CASKESSGDEQYF. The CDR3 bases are TGTGCCAGCAAGGAGAGTAGCGGGGACGAGCAGTACTTC.

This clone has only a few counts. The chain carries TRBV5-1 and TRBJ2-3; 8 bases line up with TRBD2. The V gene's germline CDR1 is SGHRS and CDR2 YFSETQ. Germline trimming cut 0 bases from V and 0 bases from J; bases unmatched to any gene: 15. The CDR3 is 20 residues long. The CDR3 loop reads CASSLVGRGGLASSTDTQYF. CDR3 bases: TGCGCCAGCAGCTTGGTTGGTCGGGGGGGCCTTGCCTCGAGCACAGATACGCAGTATTTT.

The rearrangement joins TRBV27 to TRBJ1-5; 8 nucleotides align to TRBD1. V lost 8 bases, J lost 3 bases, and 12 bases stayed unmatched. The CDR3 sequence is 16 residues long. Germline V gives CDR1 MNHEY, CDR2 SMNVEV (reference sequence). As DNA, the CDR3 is TGTGCCAGCCGACCGGGACAGGCGGCCTTCAATCAGCCCCAGCATTTT. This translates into CASRPGQAAFNQPQHF.

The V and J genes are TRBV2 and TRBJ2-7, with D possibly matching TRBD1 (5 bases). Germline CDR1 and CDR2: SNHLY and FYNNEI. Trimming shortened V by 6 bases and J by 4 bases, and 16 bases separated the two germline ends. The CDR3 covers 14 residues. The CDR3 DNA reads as TGTGCCAGCAGGATGGACATCGGCGGTTACGAGCAGTACTTC. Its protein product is CASRMDIGGYEQYF.

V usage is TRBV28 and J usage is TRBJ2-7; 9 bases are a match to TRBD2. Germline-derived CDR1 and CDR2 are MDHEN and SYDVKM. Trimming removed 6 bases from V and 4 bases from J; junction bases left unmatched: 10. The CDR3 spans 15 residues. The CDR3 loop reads CASRPIAGDPYEQYF. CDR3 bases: TGTGCCAGCAGACCTATAGCGGGGGATCCATACGAGCAGTACTTC.

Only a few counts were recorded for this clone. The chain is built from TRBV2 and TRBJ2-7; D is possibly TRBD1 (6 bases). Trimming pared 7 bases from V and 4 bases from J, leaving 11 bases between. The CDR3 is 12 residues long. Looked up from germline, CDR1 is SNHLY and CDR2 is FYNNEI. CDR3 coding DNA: TGTGCCAGCACTCGCCAGGGGTACGAGCAGTACTTC. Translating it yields CASTRQGYEQYF.

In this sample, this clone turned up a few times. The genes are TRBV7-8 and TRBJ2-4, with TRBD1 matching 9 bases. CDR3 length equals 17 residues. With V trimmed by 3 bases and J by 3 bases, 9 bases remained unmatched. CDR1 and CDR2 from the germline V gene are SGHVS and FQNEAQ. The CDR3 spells CASSFITGGSGKNIQYF. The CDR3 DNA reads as TGTGCCAGCAGCTTCATTACAGGGGGCTCGGGCAAAAACATTCAGTACTTC.

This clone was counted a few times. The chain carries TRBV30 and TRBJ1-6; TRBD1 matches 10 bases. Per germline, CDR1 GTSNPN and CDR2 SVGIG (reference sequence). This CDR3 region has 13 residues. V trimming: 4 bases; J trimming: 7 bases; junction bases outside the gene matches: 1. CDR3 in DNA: TGTGCCTGGACGGGACAGGGGAATTCACCCCTCCACTTT. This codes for CAWTGQGNSPLHF.